This T cell receptor (beta chain) came from a study of shared clonotypes between healthy human individuals. Generated by immunoSEQ multiplex PCR, the TCRdb table keeps only in-frame clones and is missing some. Altogether about 1 million clones are present, roughly 75% being singletons, with the ten largest covering over 1.3%. Germline-derived CDR1 and CDR2 are SGHNT and YYREEE (reference sequence). The length of the CDR3 is 13 residues. Trimming stripped 4 bases from V and 5 bases from J, with 9 bases between. A few counts support this clone. The TCR comes from a young man in good health. V and J are TRBV5-4 and TRBJ2-2; D gene ambiguous. Sequenced sample: memory CD4+ T cells sorted from blood. This sample's subset: CD45RA-negative fraction. The CDR3 loop is CASSHDRTGELFF. The CDR3 DNA is TGTGCCAGCAGCCACGACCGGACCGGGGAGCTGTTTTTT.